These T cell receptor beta chains were read from a single sample in a study of blood T cell repertoires in COVID-19. Produced via immunoSEQ multiplex PCR; TCRdb's table is partial and in-frame only. The sample gives 200,000 or so clones, around 80% of which show up once; less than 8% is in the top ten. Sequenced material: PBMCs or T cells enriched from blood (not recorded which). All receptors come from a woman in her forties with acute COVID-19. Both conserved end residues are part of each CDR3. Each record gives: V gene, D gene, clone size, J gene, CDR3 DNA, CDR3 protein. The D gene is left open where the match is weak. Clone sizes are given selectively: once, few, many, or a class where the clone is expanded.

TRBV7-9	TRBD2	NA	TRBJ2-5	TGTGCCAGCAGCCCCCGAGGGAGCGGGGTAGAGACCCAGTACTTC	CASSPRGSGVETQYF
TRBV14	NA	once	TRBJ2-4	TGTGCCAGCAGCCAAGGGGCCTCCCTTCAGTACTTC	CASSQGASLQYF
TRBV7-2	TRBD1	NA	TRBJ2-4	TGTGCCAGCAGCTTAGCGCTAATTAGGGAGACAGGGGGGGCCGTGCGAGCGGTTCAGTACTTC	CASSLALIRETGGAVRAVQYF
TRBV9	TRBD2	NA	TRBJ2-1	TGTGCCAGCAGCGTAGCCCCTAGCGGGGCCTCTCGGGAGCAGTTCTTC	CASSVAPSGASREQFF
TRBV5-1	NA	once	TRBJ1-4	TGCGCCAGCAGCTTGGACAGGGAAGCAAGTGAAAAACTGTTTTTT	CASSLDREASEKLFF
TRBV6-5	TRBD2	NA	TRBJ2-3	TGTGCCAGCGCCGGCCGCGGGGGACCAGATACGCAGTATTTT	CASAGRGGPDTQYF
TRBV2	NA	few	TRBJ1-2	TGTGCCACCACACCCAAGGGGAGGGACCCATCTAACTATGGCTACACCTTC	CATTPKGRDPSNYGYTF
TRBV6-5	NA	NA	TRBJ2-7	TGTGCCAGCAGTTACAGGAGGGGGCCGGCCTACGAGCAGTACTTC	CASSYRRGPAYEQYF
TRBV27	NA	few	TRBJ2-5	TGTGCCAGCAGTTTGTTCGCGCCAGCAGGGGAGACCCAGTACTTC	CASSLFAPAGETQYF
TRBV11-2	TRBD1	NA	TRBJ2-1	TGTGCCAGCAGCTCTCTTAGGGGACAGGGCAGTGAGCAGTTCTTC	CASSSLRGQGSEQFF
TRBV27	TRBD1	NA	TRBJ1-3	TGTGCCAGCAGTTCCACCACCCAGGGGGCGCGCGGAAACACCATATATTTT	CASSSTTQGARGNTIYF
TRBV6-5	TRBD1	NA	TRBJ1-1	TGTGCCAGCAGGGGGGGACAGGAGTTGACTGAAGCTTTCTTT	CASRGGQELTEAFF
TRBV30	NA	few	TRBJ1-2	TGTGCCTGGAGTGATGGCAACAGGGCCTATGGCTACACCTTC	CAWSDGNRAYGYTF
TRBV7-9	NA	NA	TRBJ2-3	TGTGCCAGCAGCCCGGACTCCACAGATACGCAGTATTTT	CASSPDSTDTQYF
TRBV5-5	TRBD1	NA	TRBJ2-7	TGTGCCAGCAGCTTGTTGACGGGACAGGGCTCTGGCGAGCAGTACTTC	CASSLLTGQGSGEQYF
TRBV6-2/TRBV6-3	TRBD1	NA	TRBJ2-6	TGTGCCAGCAGTTACCCCCGACAGGGGGCCAGCTCTGGGGCCAACGTCCTGACTTTC	CASSYPRQGASSGANVLTF
TRBV6-2/TRBV6-3	NA	NA	TRBJ2-7	TGTGCCAGCAGTAGTAGGACACGTAGAGAGCAGTACTTC	CASSSRTRREQYF
TRBV7-3	NA	NA	TRBJ1-1	TGTGCCAGCAGCTCTCTGACAGTAATGAACACTGAAGCTTTCTTT	CASSSLTVMNTEAFF
TRBV11-2	TRBD2	few	TRBJ2-3	TGTGCCAGCAGCTTACAGACTAGCGGGGGGCGCACAGATACGCAGTATTTT	CASSLQTSGGRTDTQYF
TRBV24-1	NA	NA	TRBJ2-1	TGTGCCACCAGTGATCGGTGGGACCGGGAGAATGAGCAGTTCTTC	CATSDRWDRENEQFF
TRBV30	TRBD1	NA	TRBJ1-6	TGTGCCTGGAAGGAGGGGGCTTCCCTCTCCCTCCACTTT	CAWKEGASLSLHF
TRBV10-3	NA	NA	TRBJ1-3	TGTGCCACCAGGGGCGCCTCTGGAAACACCATATATTTT	CATRGASGNTIYF
TRBV28	TRBD1	NA	TRBJ2-7	TGTGCCAGCAGTCCCCCTCCGGACAGGGGGCTTGTCTTC	CASSPPPDRGLVF
TRBV28	TRBD1	NA	TRBJ1-1	TGTGCCAGCAGTTTAAAGGGGGCGCGAGCTTTCTTT	CASSLKGARAFF
TRBV11-2	NA	NA	TRBJ2-5	TGTGCCAGCAGCTTAGTGGGGTGGGGACTTGGGGAGACCCAGTACTTC	CASSLVGWGLGETQYF
TRBV10-2	NA	NA	TRBJ1-4	TGCGCCAGCAGTGATCCCGGGGCAACTAATGAAAAACTGTTTTTT	CASSDPGATNEKLFF
TRBV10-3	NA	NA	TRBJ2-7	TGTGCCATCAGAGGGACTCGGGGCGAGCAGTACTTC	CAIRGTRGEQYF
TRBV29-1	TRBD1	NA	TRBJ1-1	TGCAGCGTTGATCTCGGTACAGGGGTTCTGAACACTGAAGCTTTCTTT	CSVDLGTGVLNTEAFF
TRBV9	NA	NA	TRBJ1-3	TGTGCCAGCAGCTTTTTCGACAGGAGCTCTGGAAACACCATATATTTT	CASSFFDRSSGNTIYF
TRBV29-1	NA	few	TRBJ2-2	TGCAGCGGTCGGGATACCGGGGAGCTGTTTTTT	CSGRDTGELFF
TRBV7-2	TRBD1	once	TRBJ2-5	TGTGCCAGCAGCTTAGATCAACAGGGGAGCGAGACCCAGTACTTC	CASSLDQQGSETQYF
TRBV3-1/TRBV3-2	TRBD1	NA	TRBJ2-7	TGTGCCAGCAGCCAAGTCAGGGGGAGTGGGGGCGAGCAGTACTTC	CASSQVRGSGGEQYF
TRBV5-1	NA	NA	TRBJ1-3	TGCGCCAGCCGCCGAAGCTCGGACGGGGTGTACTCTGGAAACACCATATATTTT	CASRRSSDGVYSGNTIYF
TRBV6-5	NA	NA	TRBJ2-4	TGTGCCAGCAGTCCCAGGGGAGCCAAAAACATTCAGTACTTC	CASSPRGAKNIQYF
TRBV30	TRBD2	NA	TRBJ2-7	TGTGCCTGGACAGGACTAGCGGGGGGGCTCTACGAGCAGTACTTC	CAWTGLAGGLYEQYF
TRBV19	NA	many	TRBJ2-1	TGTGCCAGTAGTATAGACCCGGGACACCTCAGTGAGCAGTTCTTC	CASSIDPGHLSEQFF
TRBV2	NA	NA	TRBJ2-7	TGTGCCAGCGCCGAGACTAAGCAGTACTTC	CASAETKQYF
TRBV3-1/TRBV3-2	NA	NA	TRBJ2-2	TGTGCCAGCAGCCAAGTCCCCTACACCGGGGAGCTGTTTTTT	CASSQVPYTGELFF